This TCR beta chain was identified during a study of breast tumors, draining lymph nodes, adjacent tissues. TCRdb re-analysed the multiplex PCR reads in MiXCR, keeping a single row per CDR3 protein. This table holds 150,000 to 200,000 distinct CDR3 sequences, approximately 30% found once. This clonotype came up many times. The CDR3 spans 13 residues. Germline values: CDR1 LGHNT, CDR2 FRNRAP. V dropped 2 bases and J dropped 4 bases, with 8 bases sitting between them. Axillary draining lymph nodes of breast cancer patients supplied the node samples. The V call is TRBV12-5, the J call TRBJ1-2; unclear D gene. The receptor's source is a female donor with breast cancer. Some clones in this sample may be carry-over from other donors' samples. Material: axillary lymph node tissue. In nucleotides, the CDR3 is TGTGCTAGTGGTTTGCCCCCGGGCTATGGCTACACCTTC. As protein: CASGLPPGYGYTF.